The sequence of this T cell receptor beta chain was determined in a study of T-cell reconstitution after alpha-beta-depleted transplantation in children. CDR1 and CDR2 from the germline V gene are MDHEN and SYDVKM. Unmatched junction bases numbered 10, after V lost 7 bases and J lost 1 base. CDR3 length: 15 amino acids. Study-level findings and limits: Alpha-beta T cells present about two months after transplant were reported to originate from several hundred expanded graft clones. Newly produced T cells mostly accounted for T-cell counts and diversity one year post-transplant. Certain patients had high TCRbeta diversity at day 60, and it came from recipient T cells and thymic progenitors that survived.

Using unique molecular identifiers, the investigators prepared the TCRbeta library. One entry per CDR3 protein results from TCRdb running MiXCR on the PCR reads. This sample has 98,000 or so distinct CDR3 sequences; 23% occur once, and the top ten carry about 20%. This clonotype has ten or more counts. Its antigen is as yet unknown. The receptor comes from a boy younger than 10 with acute lymphoblastic leukemia, due to receive a stem cell transplant. The input for sequencing was PBMCs, taken before TCRalphabeta/CD19-depleted stem cell transplant. The chain links TRBV28 to TRBJ2-7; 7 bases match TRBD2. The CDR3 spells CASKTTTGLSYEQYF. DNA of the CDR3: TGTGCCAGCAAGACTACAACGGGACTATCCTACGAGCAGTACTTC. The entire variable domain, with the rest obtained from reference TRBV28 and TRBJ2-7, is as follows: DVKVTQSSRYLVKRTGEKVFLECVQDMDHENMFWYRQDPGLGLRLIYFSYDVKMKEKGDIPEGYSVSREKKERFSLILESASTNQTSMYLCASKTTTGLSYEQYFGPGTRLTVT.